A selection of T cell receptor beta chains follows, all from one sample in a study of shared clonotypes between healthy human individuals. Using immunoSEQ multiplex PCR, the repertoire was profiled, and TCRdb retains in-frame clones only, with some absent. Of roughly 810,000 clones listed, roughly 96% are singletons. The sample was naive CD8+ T cells sorted from blood. All receptors derive from a man under 40 in good health. Each CDR3 is given without its conserved first and last residue. Each record gives: V gene, CDR3 protein.

TRBV9,ASSDRSGSLIYNEQF
TRBV15,ATSRGGEGTQY
TRBV4-3,ASSQDRGYQETQY
TRBV7-2,ASSLNRGPYNEQF
TRBV10-3,ATLDRAYEQY
TRBV10-3,AITGDGEETQY
TRBV5-8,ASSLGAVGTDTQY
TRBV4-1,ASSQSAGVLEKLF
TRBV29-1,SVEVDSYEQY
TRBV7-2,ASSLWGADEKLF
TRBV20-1,SATSYNEQF
TRBV7-9,ASSYHREEKLF
TRBV7-8,ASSLAGGQTDTQY
TRBV28,ATRQREPRETQY
TRBV27,ASTGASSYEQY
TRBV14,ASSQEAGPSGNTIY
TRBV5-1,ASSGDSYEQY
TRBV11-2,ASSLVTWDRDENIQY
TRBV4-3,ASSPDWTSGSSYNEQF
TRBV27,ASRGTGSSYEQY
TRBV6-6,ATWEAPPYNEQF
TRBV20-1,RGRSTDTQY
TRBV2,ASSEVPKGREQY
TRBV4-3,ASSQDPFNTGELF
TRBV27,ASSFGGLHNEQF
TRBV6-4,ASSDSRYSGRPARNEQF
TRBV11-2,ASSLDVDGRETQY
TRBV5-5,ASSWGNRVGPYNEQF
TRBV6-6,ASLPDRQGYNEQY
TRBV27,AAAGGGDQDTQY
TRBV6-1,ASSDRTFYGYT
TRBV28,ASSLRGGQPQH
TRBV9,ASSVSENTEAF
TRBV28,ASSLVAKDTQY
TRBV27,ASRPLVSTDTQY
TRBV2,ASTGLAYEQY
TRBV6-5,ASSYSDRTNTEAF
TRBV27,ASSEASGRPYEQY
TRBV4-1,ASSQIGQMNTEAF
TRBV2,ASSDRGNQPQH
TRBV14,ASSHTGGAIYEQY
TRBV7-9,ASSGTSVPGDYEQY
TRBV7-9,ASSSVLHKDRGLSYEQY
TRBV29-1,SVVGRPGTGGLDEQY